This entry features one TCR beta chain sequence. Between the trimmed V and J ends, which lost 0 bases and 0 bases, there was a span of 15 bases. This CDR3 has 17 residues. The V gene's germline CDR1 is SGHRS and CDR2 YFSETQ. Amplification used 60 Vbeta primers and 13 Jbeta primers. Sequencing used immunoSEQ multiplex PCR; TCRdb keeps in-frame clones, though not all of them. The sample includes around 25,000 clones. These data belong to a study of cytomegalovirus exposure and HLA in healthy donors. The sequence was obtained from a male donor in good health and CMV-seropositive. The V call is TRBV5-1, the J call TRBJ1-1; TRBD1 might be the D (6 bases). The specimen sequenced was PBMCs. CDR3 sequence reads: CASSLVRGPNMNTEAFF. The CDR3 nucleotides are TGCGCCAGCAGCTTGGTCAGGGGCCCTAACATGAACACTGAAGCTTTCTTT.